These T cell receptor beta chains were read from a single sample in a study of beta chain features in type 1 diabetes. Generated by immunoSEQ multiplex PCR, the TCRdb table keeps only in-frame clones and is missing some. The sample shows 900,000 or so clones, 15% to 20% of them seen only once. The sample taken for sequencing was naive CD4+ T cells from blood. The origin of the receptors is a woman under 30 in good health. Both conserved end residues are part of each CDR3. Each record gives: V gene, J gene, clone size, D gene, CDR3 protein, CDR3 DNA. D genes are given only for firm matches. The size of a clone is reported for some rows only, either as once, few or many, or as a class for expanded clones.

V: TRBV18
J: TRBJ2-6
size: .
D: TRBD1
CDR3: CASSPQGASSGANVLTF
DNA: TGTGCCAGCTCACCCCAGGGGGCAAGTTCTGGGGCCAACGTCCTGACTTTC

V: TRBV5-5
J: TRBJ2-3
size: few
D: .
CDR3: CASSWPLDSTTDTQYF
DNA: TGTGCCAGCAGCTGGCCCCTCGACTCCACGACAGATACGCAGTATTTT

V: TRBV28
J: TRBJ2-1
size: .
D: .
CDR3: CASSLSIRRGERTYNEQFF
DNA: TGTGCCAGCAGTTTATCGATTCGTAGGGGGGAAAGGACTTACAATGAGCAGTTCTTC

V: TRBV5-1
J: TRBJ1-3
size: .
D: .
CDR3: CASSSGPRSGNTIYF
DNA: TGCGCCAGCAGCTCGGGTCCACGCTCTGGAAACACCATATATTTT

V: TRBV6-6
J: TRBJ2-6
size: .
D: .
CDR3: CASSFRDSGANVLTF
DNA: TGTGCCAGCAGTTTCCGGGACTCTGGGGCCAACGTCCTGACTTTC

V: TRBV5-1
J: TRBJ2-2
size: few
D: TRBD1
CDR3: CASSLVGQLNTGELFF
DNA: TGCGCCAGCAGCTTGGTGGGACAGCTCAACACCGGGGAGCTGTTTTTT

V: TRBV23-1
J: TRBJ2-7
size: few
D: TRBD1
CDR3: CASSLISGQTFYEQYF
DNA: TGCGCCAGCAGTTTAATTTCGGGACAGACTTTCTACGAGCAGTACTTC

V: TRBV7-6
J: TRBJ2-1
size: few
D: TRBD1
CDR3: CASSKRTGAYNEQFF
DNA: TGTGCCAGCAGCAAAAGGACAGGGGCATACAATGAGCAGTTCTTC

V: TRBV11-3
J: TRBJ2-1
size: few
D: .
CDR3: CASSWDGTQQFF
DNA: TGTGCCAGCAGTTGGGACGGAACTCAGCAGTTCTTC

V: TRBV5-6
J: TRBJ2-1
size: .
D: TRBD2
CDR3: CASSNGLAEHNEQFF
DNA: TGTGCCAGCAGCAATGGACTAGCGGAACACAATGAGCAGTTCTTC

V: TRBV27
J: TRBJ1-4
size: few
D: TRBD1
CDR3: CASSRTGKNEKLFF
DNA: TGTGCCAGCAGCCGGACAGGGAAAAATGAAAAACTGTTTTTT

V: TRBV5-1
J: TRBJ2-7
size: few
D: TRBD1
CDR3: CASSLAPGTGGSYEQYF
DNA: TGCGCCAGCAGCTTGGCTCCCGGGACAGGGGGCTCCTACGAGCAGTACTTC

V: TRBV7-3
J: TRBJ2-2
size: .
D: .
CDR3: CASSINTGELFF
DNA: TGTGCCAGCAGCATCAACACCGGGGAGCTGTTTTTT

V: TRBV10-2
J: TRBJ2-5
size: few
D: .
CDR3: CASSESYSTSQETQYF
DNA: TGCGCCAGCAGTGAGTCGTACTCAACCTCGCAAGAGACCCAGTACTTC

V: TRBV7-3
J: TRBJ2-1
size: .
D: TRBD2
CDR3: CASSPRLAGTYNEQFF
DNA: TGTGCCAGCAGCCCGAGACTAGCGGGCACCTACAATGAGCAGTTCTTC

V: TRBV12-2
J: TRBJ2-7
size: .
D: .
CDR3: CASRLARRSGRANEQYF
DNA: TGTGCAAGTCGCTTAGCGCGGAGGAGCGGGAGGGCTAACGAGCAGTACTTC